This T cell receptor (beta chain) was identified in a study of cytomegalovirus exposure and HLA in healthy donors. Background on the study: Early release data held approximately 81 million unique TCRs from HLA-typed donors.

Study observations and caveats: Overall, about 160 TCR beta chains were annotated as cytomegalovirus-associated. Some public TCRs appeared in many individuals, while most sequences were rare.

With 60 Vbeta and 13 Jbeta primers, the PCR was carried out. The table came from immunoSEQ multiplex PCR; TCRdb's copy has only in-frame clones and leaves some out. The sample holds 150,000 to 180,000 clones, over 60% seen once. A remark on this clone: Its cognate antigen is unknown.

Trimming cost V 4 bases and J 7 bases; bases outside gene matches: 3. CDR1 is LGHNA and CDR2 is YNFKEQ in the germline V gene. The CDR3 consists of 13 residues. The sequenced material came from PBMCs. The origin of this receptor is a woman aged 40-49 years in good health and CMV-seronegative. V and J are TRBV4-2 and TRBJ1-5, with TRBD1 matching over 8 bases. CDR3 sequence reads: CASSPRGLQPQHF. In DNA form, the CDR3 reads TGTGCCAGCAGCCCCAGGGGGCTGCAGCCCCAGCATTTT.